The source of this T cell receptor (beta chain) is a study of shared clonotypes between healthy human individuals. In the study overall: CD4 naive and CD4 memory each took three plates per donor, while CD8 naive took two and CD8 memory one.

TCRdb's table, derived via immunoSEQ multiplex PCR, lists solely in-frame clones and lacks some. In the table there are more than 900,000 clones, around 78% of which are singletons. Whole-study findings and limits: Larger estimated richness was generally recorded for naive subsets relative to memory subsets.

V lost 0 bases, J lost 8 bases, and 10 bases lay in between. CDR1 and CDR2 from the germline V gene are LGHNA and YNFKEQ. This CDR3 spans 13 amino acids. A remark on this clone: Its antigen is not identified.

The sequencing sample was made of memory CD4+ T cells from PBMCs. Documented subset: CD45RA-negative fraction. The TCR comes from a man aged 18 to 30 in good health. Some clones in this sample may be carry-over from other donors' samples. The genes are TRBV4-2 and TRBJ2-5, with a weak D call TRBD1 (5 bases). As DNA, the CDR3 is TGTGCCAGCAGCCAAGACAGGGATAGTACCCAGTACTTC. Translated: CASSQDRDSTQYF.